A single sample gave rise to the 5 T cell receptor beta chains below, sequenced in a study of post-analysis software for immune sequencing data. Study-wide results and caveats: When patients were compared with controls, 5 or 6 TRBV segments were more frequent, TRBV5-6, TRBV5-1 and TRBV20-1 among them.

Unique-molecular-identifier-tagged TCR beta cDNA libraries were used. MiXCR, run by TCRdb on the PCR reads, gives a single entry per CDR3 protein. The sample includes more than 500,000 distinct CDR3 sequences, 30% to 40% of them seen just once. For these TCRs, the target antigens are not known. Sequencing input: blood. The receptors were sampled from a girl aged 2-17 years with multiple sclerosis.

V and J are TRBV7-9 and TRBJ2-5; D not certain. Germline CDR1 reads SEHNR; CDR2 reads FQNEAQ (reference sequence). The CDR3 sequence is 13 residues long. The V gene lost 5 bases and the J gene lost 11 bases, with 18 bases spanning the gap. The CDR3 protein is CASSPIGLRKQYF. The CDR3 coding sequence is TGTGCCAGCAGCCCCATAGGGTTGCGAAAGCAGTACTTC. Together with reference TRBV7-9 and TRBJ2-5, the CDR3 gives the full variable domain: DTGVSQNPRHKITKRGQNVTFRCDPISEHNRLYWYRQTLGQGPEFLTYFQNEAQLEKSRLLSDRFSAERPKGSFSTLEIQRTEQGDSAMYLCASSPIGLRKQYFGPGTRLLVL.

The chain uses TRBV10-1 and TRBJ1-1, with D uncertain. Germline assignment: CDR1 WNHNN and CDR2 SYGVQD (reference sequence). Trimming took off 10 bases at V and 3 bases at J, with 15 bases between the two ends. CDR3 length equals 13 residues. CDR3 residues: CATQNRVHTEAFF. The CDR3 DNA follows: TGCGCCACCCAGAATCGGGTTCACACTGAAGCTTTCTTT.

The chain joins TRBV4-1 to TRBJ1-1; TRBD1 matches 11 bases. This CDR3 has 16 residues. The germline CDR1 and CDR2 sequences are MGHRA and YSYEKL. The junction had 6 bases not matched to a gene; V was cut back by 3 bases and J by 3 bases. CDR3 sequence: CASSQDPGQGDTEAFF. The CDR3 DNA is TGCGCCAGCAGCCAGGATCCGGGACAGGGGGACACTGAAGCTTTCTTT.

This chain uses TRBV12-5 with TRBJ2-3; tentative D call: TRBD2 (6 bases). This CDR3 spans 16 amino acids. The germline V gene has CDR1 LGHNT and CDR2 FRNRAP. The V and J ends lost 1 base and 2 bases respectively, with 13 bases between them. The CDR3 DNA reads TGTGCTAGTGGTTTGGGTGCGGGGCCATTCACAGATACGCAGTATTTT. It encodes CASGLGAGPFTDTQYF.

The rearrangement joins TRBV29-1 to TRBJ1-5, with TRBD1 as a possible D gene (5 bases). Trimming took 1 base from V and 3 from J, leaving 10 bases between them. The length of the CDR3 is 14 residues. Per the germline V gene, CDR1 is SQVTM and CDR2 is ANQGSEA. The CDR3 region has the DNA TGCAGCGTTGAAGGGGACGGGGACAATCAGCCCCAGCATTTT. The encoded protein is CSVEGDGDNQPQHF.